The 8 T cell receptor beta chains listed next were all sequenced from one sample in a study of chemoradiotherapy in HPV16-positive cancers. Profiling relied on immunoSEQ multiplex PCR, and the TCRdb table lists in-frame clones only, not all of them. The table lists 2,500 to 3,500 clones, roughly 90% of them singletons. The source was tumor tissue, collected from a patient who underwent chemoradiotherapy. The receptors originated from a human donor with HPV-associated anogenital cancer.

The chain is built from TRBV11-3 and TRBJ2-7; D is possibly TRBD1 or TRBD2 (5 bases each). The ends were cut back, 1 base at V and 3 bases at J, with 16 bases in the middle. Germline V lookup: CDR1 SGHNT, CDR2 YENEEA. CDR3 length: 16 residues. The CDR3 loop reads CASSLGVGTDDYEQYF. Written as DNA, the CDR3 is TGTGCCAGCAGCTTAGGGGTAGGGACGGACGACTACGAGCAGTACTTC. Filled out from reference TRBV11-3 and TRBJ2-7, the complete variable domain reads EAGVVQSPRYKIIEKKQPVAFWCNPISGHNTLYWYLQNLGQGPELLIRYENEEAVDDSQLPKDRFSAERLKGVDSTLKIQPAELGDSAVYLCASSLGVGTDDYEQYFGPGTRLTVT.

CDR3 loop: CASRSLAGGQADTQYF. CDR3 DNA sequence: TGTGCCAGTAGGTCTTTAGCGGGGGGGCAGGCAGATACGCAGTATTTT. The chain employs TRBV19 and TRBJ2-3, with 11 positions matching TRBD2. This CDR3 contains 16 residues. V lost 6 bases, J lost 4 bases, and 9 bases stayed unmatched. The germline V gene has CDR1 LNHDA and CDR2 SQIVND (reference sequence).

The chain uses TRBV13 and TRBJ2-1, with TRBD2 matching 14 bases. CDR1 and CDR2 from the germline V gene are PRHDT and FYEKMQ (reference sequence). The CDR3 is made up of 17 amino acids. The J segment lost 8 bases and the V segment lost 4 bases, leaving 10 bases of the junction unmatched. CDR3 DNA: TGTGCCAGCAGCTCCAATCTCGGGACTAGCGGGAGCCATGAGCAGTTCTTC. Encoded protein: CASSSNLGTSGSHEQFF.

The genes are TRBV5-6 and TRBJ1-2; 7 positions match TRBD1. Trimming at V came to 1 base and at J to 6 bases, leaving 3 bases not matched to a gene. Germline V gene data show CDR1 as SGHDT and CDR2 as YYEEEE. The CDR3 contains 13 residues. This CDR3 reads CASSLRQGDGYTF. The CDR3 DNA reads TGTGCCAGCAGCTTGAGACAGGGCGATGGCTACACCTTC.

This clone has only one observation. Other nucleotide sequences from this sample produce the same CDR3. The V and J genes are TRBV7-8 and TRBJ2-6, with 7 bases matching TRBD1. The germline gives CDR1 SGHVS, CDR2 FQNEAQ. Losses at the gene ends were 6 bases for V and 0 bases for J; bases not matched to a gene: 11. The CDR3 has 18 amino acids. CDR3 coding DNA: TGTGCCAGCAGGGCCGTGGCCGCAGGGGGCTCTGGGGCCAACGTCCTGACTTTC. Protein product: CASRAVAAGGSGANVLTF.

The rearrangement joins TRBV4-3 to TRBJ2-5, with 7 bases lining up with TRBD1. The trim removed 0 bases at V and 4 bases at J, leaving 11 bases unmatched. CDR1 and CDR2 from the germline V gene are LGHNA and YSLEER. The CDR3 is made up of 17 amino acids. DNA for the CDR3: TGCGCCAGCAGCCAAGATAGGACAGGAAGGGCCACAGAGACCCAGTACTTC. Translated: CASSQDRTGRATETQYF.

J is TRBJ1-1 and V is TRBV2; no firm D call. Trimming removed 2 bases at V and 7 bases at J, with 14 bases between. This CDR3 contains 14 residues. CDR1 SNHLY and CDR2 FYNNEI come from the germline V gene. The CDR3 sequence is CASSETESTSEAFF. The DNA for the CDR3 is TGTGCCAGCAGTGAAACGGAAAGTACAAGTGAAGCTTTCTTT.

This chain joins TRBV28 and TRBJ1-6; the D is unclear. The CDR3 consists of 12 residues. Trimming pared 3 bases from V and 6 bases from J, leaving 3 bases between. Germline CDR1 is MDHEN and CDR2 is SYDVKM. The CDR3 protein is CASSFSNSPLHF. CDR3 DNA: TGTGCCAGCAGTTTTTCTAATTCACCCCTCCACTTT.